The next 14 T cell receptor beta chains were all read from a single sample in a study of T cell repertoires in cytomegalovirus infection. TCRdb recomputed calls from the reads with MiXCR, one row per CDR3 protein. This table holds fewer than 350,000 distinct CDR3 sequences, over 7.5% found once. Material for sequencing was PBMCs. These receptors all come from a human donor in good health (CMV status not recorded). Some clones in this sample may be carry-over from other donors' samples.

In this sample, this clonotype turned up many times. The V gene is TRBV7-2, the J gene TRBJ2-5; possibly TRBD1 for D (6 bases). Trimming removed 0 bases from V and 5 bases from J, with 22 bases in between. CDR3 length equals 18 residues. Germline V gene lookup returns CDR1 SGHTA and CDR2 FQGNSA. The CDR3 region is CASSLARIGGGRQETQYF. CDR3 nucleotides: TGTGCCAGCAGCTTAGCCCGGATAGGGGGTGGGAGACAGGAGACCCAGTACTTC.

J is TRBJ1-2 and V is TRBV20-1; D perhaps matches TRBD1 (5 bases). CDR1 and CDR2 (germline): DFQATT, SNEGSKA (reference sequence). The CDR3 length is 14 residues. The ends were cut back, 1 base at V and 0 bases at J, with 9 bases in the middle. CDR3 sequence (DNA): TGCAGTGCTAGAGCGACAGAAGCTAACTATGGCTACACCTTC. This translates into CSARATEANYGYTF.

The rearrangement links TRBV7-2 to TRBJ1-3; the D is unclear. Germline loops: CDR1 SGHTA, CDR2 FQGNSA. Trimming took 3 bases from V and 0 from J, leaving 9 bases between them. The CDR3 covers 15 residues. The CDR3 nucleotides are TGTGCCAGCAGCTTCGAAGGGATCTCTGGAAACACCATATATTTT. Amino acids: CASSFEGISGNTIYF. Supplemented by reference TRBV7-2 and TRBJ1-3, the full variable domain reads GAGVSQSPSNKVTEKGKDVELRCDPISGHTALYWYRQSLGQGLEFLIYFQGNSAPDKSGLPSDRFSAERTGGSVSTLTIQRTQQEDSAVYLCASSFEGISGNTIYFGEGSWLTVV.

This clonotype was seen at least ten times. The gene calls are TRBV11-2 and TRBJ2-7; no reliable D call. Trimming took off 1 base at V and 6 bases at J, with 16 bases between the two ends. The germline gives CDR1 SGHAT, CDR2 FQNNGV. The CDR3 totals 15 residues. The CDR3 nucleotides read TGTGCCAGCAGCTTAGGGAAGGGTTGGACCCTCGAGCAGTACTTC. It codes for CASSLGKGWTLEQYF.

Of note for this clonotype: The junction and the germline gene differ at one end; a read error may be behind it. This rearrangement joins TRBV7-9 to TRBJ1-5, with 7 bases that match TRBD1. The CDR3 contains 13 residues. Per the germline V gene, CDR1 is SEHNR and CDR2 is FQNEAQ (reference sequence). The CDR3 reads CVSSGQGNQPQHF. The CDR3 bases are TGTGTCAGCAGTGGACAGGGCAATCAGCCCCAGCATTTT.

This clonotype has more than one count but fewer than ten. This chain connects TRBV7-9 to TRBJ1-1; D gene ambiguous. The V gene lost 10 bases and the J gene lost 2 bases, with 14 bases spanning the gap. The CDR3 extends over 13 amino acids. Germline-derived CDR1 and CDR2 are SEHNR and FQNEAQ (reference sequence). CDR3: CATYGKGNTEAFF. The CDR3, as DNA: TGTGCCACGTATGGAAAGGGAAACACTGAAGCTTTCTTT.

This clonotype was seen at least ten times. The CDR3 coding sequence is TGTGCCAGCAGCTTAGACCTAGCGGGAGTAAGAGATACGCAGTATTTT. Translated: CASSLDLAGVRDTQYF. The V gene is TRBV7-2, the J gene TRBJ2-3, with 10 nucleotides matching TRBD2. V shed 1 base, J shed 5 bases, and the junction held 6 bases outside the gene matches. The germline V gene encodes CDR1 SGHTA and CDR2 FQGNSA. This CDR3 region has 16 residues.

The table lists this clonotype with many counts. This chain connects TRBV6-5 to TRBJ2-4; D gene unclear. Per the germline V gene, CDR1 is MNHEY and CDR2 is SVGAGI. The CDR3 consists of 16 residues. The V end was cut by 1 base, the J end by 0 bases, with 10 bases between. The CDR3: CASSYLSAKAKNIQYF. In DNA form, the CDR3 reads TGTGCCAGCAGTTACTTGAGCGCCAAAGCCAAAAACATTCAGTACTTC.

V gene TRBV6-5 combines with J gene TRBJ1-1; possibly TRBD1 for D (5 bases). V was cut by 6 bases and J by 0 bases, with 11 bases left in between. There are 14 residues in the CDR3. Germline values: CDR1 MNHEY, CDR2 SVGAGI. The CDR3 loop reads CASRKTTVNTEAFF. The CDR3 coding sequence is TGTGCCAGCAGAAAAACGACAGTGAACACTGAAGCTTTCTTT.

A few counts support this clonotype. This chain links TRBV6-1 with TRBJ2-3; D is uncertain. In germline, CDR1 is MNHNS, CDR2 SASEGT. V was pared by 6 bases and J by 4 bases, with 5 bases between. The CDR3 loop spans 11 amino acids. For the CDR3, the DNA is TGTGCCAGCAGGGGCTCAGATACGCAGTATTTT. It yields the protein CASRGSDTQYF.

The sample holds many counts of this clonotype. CDR3 sequence: CASSLAQQNIQYF. CDR3 in DNA: TGTGCCAGCAGCTTAGCCCAGCAAAACATTCAGTACTTC. The chain is built from TRBV7-6 and TRBJ2-4; no clear D. Germline V CDR1 and CDR2: SGHVS, FNYEAQ. CDR3 size: 13 residues. V was cut by 0 bases and J by 5 bases, with 5 bases left in between.

This clonotype was seen at least ten times. The chain has TRBV7-8 and TRBJ1-6; D not resolved. Trimming removed 5 bases at V and 9 bases at J, with 14 bases between. There are 14 residues in the CDR3. The germline V gene has CDR1 SGHVS and CDR2 FQNEAQ. CDR3 protein: CASSLLLDSSPLHF. The CDR3 nucleotides read TGTGCCAGCAGCCTCCTCCTAGACTCTTCACCCCTCCACTTT.

The chain combines TRBV19 with TRBJ2-3, with D possibly TRBD1 on 6 matching bases. This CDR3 is built from 13 residues. Deletions cut 5 bases from V and 3 bases from J, with 9 bases between. Germline values: CDR1 LNHDA, CDR2 SQIVND (reference sequence). The CDR3 region is CASSHTGTDTQYF. CDR3 nucleotides: TGTGCCAGTAGTCACACAGGGACAGATACGCAGTATTTT.

This clonotype has ten or more counts. This chain joins TRBV4-1 and TRBJ1-1, with D maybe TRBD1 (5 bases). This CDR3 region has 13 residues. Germline V gene data show CDR1 as MGHRA and CDR2 as YSYEKL. V lost 4 bases to trimming and J lost 7 bases, with 13 bases between them. In DNA, the CDR3 is TGCGCCAGCAGCCCGACCGGGACCGATGAAGCTTTCTTT. This encodes CASSPTGTDEAFF.